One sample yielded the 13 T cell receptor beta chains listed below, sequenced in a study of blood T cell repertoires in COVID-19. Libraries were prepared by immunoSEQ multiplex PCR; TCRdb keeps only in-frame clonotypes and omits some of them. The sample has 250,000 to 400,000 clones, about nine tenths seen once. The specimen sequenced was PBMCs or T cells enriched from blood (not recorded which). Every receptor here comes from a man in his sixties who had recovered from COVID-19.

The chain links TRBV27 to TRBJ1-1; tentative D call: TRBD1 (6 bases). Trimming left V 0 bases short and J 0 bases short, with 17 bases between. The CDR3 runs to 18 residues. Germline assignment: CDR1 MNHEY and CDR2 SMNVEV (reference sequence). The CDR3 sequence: CASSLSRIRDTLNTEAFF. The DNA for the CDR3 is TGTGCCAGCAGTTTATCGAGAATCCGGGACACCTTGAACACTGAAGCTTTCTTT.

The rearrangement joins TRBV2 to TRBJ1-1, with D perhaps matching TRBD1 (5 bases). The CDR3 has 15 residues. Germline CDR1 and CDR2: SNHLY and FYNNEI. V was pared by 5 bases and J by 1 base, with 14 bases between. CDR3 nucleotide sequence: TGTGCCAGCAGTTTTTGGGGGGGTGGGAACACTGAAGCTTTCTTT. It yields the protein CASSFWGGGNTEAFF.

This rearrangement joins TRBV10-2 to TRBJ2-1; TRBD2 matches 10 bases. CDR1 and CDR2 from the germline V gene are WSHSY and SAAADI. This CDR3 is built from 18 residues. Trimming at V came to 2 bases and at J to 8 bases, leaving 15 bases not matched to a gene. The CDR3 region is CASSEARTSGTGRDEQFF. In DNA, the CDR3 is TGCGCCAGCAGTGAGGCGCGGACTAGCGGTACGGGTCGGGATGAGCAGTTCTTC.

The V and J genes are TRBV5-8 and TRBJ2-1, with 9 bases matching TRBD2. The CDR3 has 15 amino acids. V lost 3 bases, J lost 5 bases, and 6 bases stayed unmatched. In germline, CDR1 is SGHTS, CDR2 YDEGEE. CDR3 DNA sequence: TGTGCCAGCAGCTGGGGACTAGCTAACCACAATGAGCAGTTCTTC. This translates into CASSWGLANHNEQFF.

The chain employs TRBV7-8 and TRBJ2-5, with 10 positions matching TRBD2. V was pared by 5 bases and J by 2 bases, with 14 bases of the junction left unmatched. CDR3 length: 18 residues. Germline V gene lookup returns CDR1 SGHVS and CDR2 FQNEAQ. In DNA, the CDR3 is TGTGCCAGCAGCACCCGAGAGCGGGGGGGCCGGAGGCAAGAGACCCAGTACTTC. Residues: CASSTRERGGRRQETQYF.

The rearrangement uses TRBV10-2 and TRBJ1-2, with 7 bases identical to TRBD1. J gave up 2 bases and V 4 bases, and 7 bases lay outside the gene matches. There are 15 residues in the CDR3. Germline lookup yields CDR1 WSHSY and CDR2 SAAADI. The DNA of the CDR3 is TGCGCCAGCAGTGGCCAAGGGGGACAGAACTATGGCTACACCTTC. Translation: CASSGQGGQNYGYTF.

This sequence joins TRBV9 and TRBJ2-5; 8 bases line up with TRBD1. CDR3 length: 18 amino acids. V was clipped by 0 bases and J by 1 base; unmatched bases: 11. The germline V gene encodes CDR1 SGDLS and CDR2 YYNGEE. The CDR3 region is CASSVAVTGAPLQETQYF. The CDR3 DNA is TGTGCCAGCAGCGTAGCTGTGACAGGGGCCCCCCTCCAAGAGACCCAGTACTTC. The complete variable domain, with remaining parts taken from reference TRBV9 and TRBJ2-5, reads DSGVTQTPKHLITATGQRVTLRCSPRSGDLSVYWYQQSLDQGLQFLIQYYNGEERAKGNILERFSAQQFPDLHSELNLSSLELGDSALYFCASSVAVTGAPLQETQYFGPGTRLLVL.

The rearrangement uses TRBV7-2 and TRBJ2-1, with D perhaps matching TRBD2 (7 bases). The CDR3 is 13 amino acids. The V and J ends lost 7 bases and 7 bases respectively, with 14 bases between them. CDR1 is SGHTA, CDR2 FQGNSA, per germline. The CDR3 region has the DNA TGTGCCAGCAACACGGGGGGCCCAAATGAGCAGTTCTTC. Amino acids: CASNTGGPNEQFF.

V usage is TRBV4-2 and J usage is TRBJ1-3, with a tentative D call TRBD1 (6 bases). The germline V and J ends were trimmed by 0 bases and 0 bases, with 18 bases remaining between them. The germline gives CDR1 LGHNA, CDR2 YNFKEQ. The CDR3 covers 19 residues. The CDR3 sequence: CASSQDQGRGTTSGNTIYF. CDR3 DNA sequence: TGTGCCAGCAGCCAAGATCAGGGGAGGGGGACCACCTCTGGAAACACCATATATTTT.

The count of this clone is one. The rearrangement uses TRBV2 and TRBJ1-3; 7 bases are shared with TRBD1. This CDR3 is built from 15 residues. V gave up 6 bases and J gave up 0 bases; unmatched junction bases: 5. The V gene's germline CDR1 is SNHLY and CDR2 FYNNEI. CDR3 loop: CASSRDSSSGNTIYF. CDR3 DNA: TGTGCCAGCAGCAGGGACAGCAGCTCTGGAAACACCATATATTTT.

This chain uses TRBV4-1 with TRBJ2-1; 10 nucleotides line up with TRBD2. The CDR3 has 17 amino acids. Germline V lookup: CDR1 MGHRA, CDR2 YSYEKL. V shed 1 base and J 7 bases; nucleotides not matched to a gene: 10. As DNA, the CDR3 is TGCGCCAGCAGCCAAGGTATTGCGGCTAGCGGGAGAAATGAGCAGTTCTTC. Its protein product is CASSQGIAASGRNEQFF.

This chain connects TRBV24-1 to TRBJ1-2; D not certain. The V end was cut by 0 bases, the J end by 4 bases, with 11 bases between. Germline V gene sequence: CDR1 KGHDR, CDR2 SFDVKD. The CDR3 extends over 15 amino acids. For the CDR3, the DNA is TGTGCCACCAGTGATTTGCCCACGGGTGGCTATGGCTACACCTTC. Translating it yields CATSDLPTGGYGYTF.

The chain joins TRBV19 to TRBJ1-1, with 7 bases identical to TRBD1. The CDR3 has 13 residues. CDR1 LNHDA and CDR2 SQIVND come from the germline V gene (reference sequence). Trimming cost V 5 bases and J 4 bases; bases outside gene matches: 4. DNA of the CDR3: TGTGCCAGTAGTGGACAGGCGAGCACTGAAGCTTTCTTT. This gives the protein CASSGQASTEAFF.